The 8 T cell receptor beta chains reported below all come from one sample, sequenced in a study of T cell repertoires in cytomegalovirus infection. These receptors' targets are unknown. From the reads, TCRdb called clonotypes with MiXCR, one entry per CDR3 protein. The profile shows 900,000 to 950,000 distinct CDR3 sequences, roughly a third of them singletons. This specimen consisted of cultured CD8+ T cells from PBMCs, obtained from culture after CMV antigen stimulation. The receptor set was obtained from a human donor in good health (CMV status not recorded). Some clones in this sample may be carry-over from other donors' samples.

There are a few counts of this clonotype. The CDR3 DNA sequence: TGTGCCAGCAGTGACCCACTCGACGGGCGGCTCCGGCCCCAGCATTTT. Amino acid sequence: CASSDPLDGRLRPQHF. This chain links TRBV6-1 with TRBJ1-5; D is unclear. V was clipped by 3 bases and J by 9 bases, with 21 bases between them. This CDR3 has 16 amino acids. Germline CDR1 and CDR2: MNHNS and SASEGT.

The chain uses TRBV6-1 and TRBJ2-1; tentatively, D is TRBD1 (6 bases). This CDR3 is built from 16 residues. From germline, CDR1 is MNHNS and CDR2 SASEGT. Deletions cut 4 bases from V and 9 bases from J, with 22 bases between. The CDR3 here is CASSGAGTRGYFEQFF. The CDR3 coding sequence is TGTGCCAGCAGTGGAGCCGGGACACGAGGTTACTTTGAGCAGTTCTTC.

The table lists this clonotype with a few counts. CDR3 loop: CASSSSVTEAFF. The CDR3, as DNA: TGTGCCAGCAGCTCTAGCGTCACTGAAGCTTTCTTT. This chain links TRBV5-4 with TRBJ1-1; no reliable D call. V was clipped by 3 bases and J by 4 bases, with 7 bases between them. The CDR3 has 12 amino acids. Germline CDR1 SGHNT, CDR2 YYREEE (reference sequence).

At least ten counts were recorded for this clonotype. DNA of the CDR3: TGTGCCAGCACCTCCCCCTGGACTAGCGGGGTATCTAGCACAGATACGCAGTATTTT. Translated, it gives CASTSPWTSGVSSTDTQYF. This chain uses TRBV7-2 with TRBJ2-3, with 12 nucleotides matching TRBD2. J lost 0 bases, V lost 7 bases, and 14 bases had no gene match. The CDR3 is 19 residues long. Per germline, CDR1 SGHTA and CDR2 FQGNSA.

A word on this clonotype: One end of the junction does not line up with germline, which may come from a read error. This rearrangement joins TRBV9 to TRBJ2-3; maybe TRBD1 (5 bases). The length of the CDR3 is 14 residues. CDR1 is SGDLS, CDR2 YYNGEE, per germline. CDR3 protein: CASSVVGVTGTQYF. As DNA, the CDR3 is TGTGCCAGCAGCGTAGTAGGGGTCACAGGTACGCAGTATTTT.

The chain carries TRBV28 and TRBJ2-6; tentative D call: TRBD2 (6 bases). V was shortened by 0 bases and J by 0 bases, with 15 bases between the two germline ends. In germline, CDR1 is MDHEN, CDR2 SYDVKM. The CDR3 is 19 residues long. CDR3 in DNA: TGTGCCAGCAGTTTATGGGGAGGCGGGCGGCGCTCTGGGGCCAACGTCCTGACTTTC. Translation: CASSLWGGGRRSGANVLTF.

This CDR3 is CASSLDFSGGPRSYNEQFF. The CDR3, as DNA: TGTGCCAGCAGTTTAGACTTTAGCGGGGGGCCTCGCTCCTACAATGAGCAGTTCTTC. V and J are TRBV27 and TRBJ2-1, with 10 bases identical to TRBD2. Germline CDR1 MNHEY, CDR2 SMNVEV (reference sequence). Trimming cost V 2 bases and J 0 bases; bases outside gene matches: 10. The CDR3 is 19 residues long.

Only a few counts were recorded for this clonotype. This chain uses TRBV6-2 or TRBV6-3 with TRBJ1-1; D is undetermined. This CDR3 region has 13 residues. Trimming took off 2 bases at V and 5 bases at J, with 9 bases between the two ends. Germline V gene sequence: CDR1 MNHEY, CDR2 SVGEGT. In nucleotides, the CDR3 is TGTGCCAGCAGTTACGTATTGGCGACTGAAGCTTTCTTT. Its protein is CASSYVLATEAFF.